This entry is about one T cell receptor beta chain. This sample is part of a study of blood T cell repertoires in COVID-19. Under the authors' procedure: Reference gene primer amplification in the assay estimated nucleated cell counts. Assay: immunoSEQ multiplex PCR; the TCRdb copy retains only in-frame clones and omits some. The V and J calls and clone size are taken from that table; D and trimming were inferred from the DNA. The sample carries 400,000 or so clones, roughly 87% recorded once. This sequence was found in a woman in her forties with acute COVID-19. Sequencing input: PBMCs or T cells enriched from blood (not recorded which).

Here the CDR3 DNA reads TGTGCCAGCAGCGTAGGGCAGGGGATAGATACGCAGTATTTT. Amino acids: CASSVGQGIDTQYF. The J gene is TRBJ2-3, the V gene TRBV9; perhaps TRBD1 as D (6 bases). This CDR3 contains 14 residues. Germline CDR1 reads SGDLS; CDR2 reads YYNGEE. The ends were cut back, 0 bases at V and 5 bases at J, with 10 bases in the middle. The full variable domain, completed using reference TRBV9 and TRBJ2-3, is DSGVTQTPKHLITATGQRVTLRCSPRSGDLSVYWYQQSLDQGLQFLIQYYNGEERAKGNILERFSAQQFPDLHSELNLSSLELGDSALYFCASSVGQGIDTQYFGPGTRLTVL.